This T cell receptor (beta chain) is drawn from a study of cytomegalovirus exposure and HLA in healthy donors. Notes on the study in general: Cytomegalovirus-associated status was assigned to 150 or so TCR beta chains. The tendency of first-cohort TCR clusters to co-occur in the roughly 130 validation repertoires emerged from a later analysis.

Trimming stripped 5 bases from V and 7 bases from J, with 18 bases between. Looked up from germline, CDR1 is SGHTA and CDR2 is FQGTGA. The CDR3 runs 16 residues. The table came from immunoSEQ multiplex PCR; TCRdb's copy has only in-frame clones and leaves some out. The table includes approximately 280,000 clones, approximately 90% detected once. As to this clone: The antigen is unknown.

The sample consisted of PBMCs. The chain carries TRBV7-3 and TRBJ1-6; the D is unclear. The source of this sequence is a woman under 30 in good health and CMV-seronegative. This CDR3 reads CASSQLPRGSNSPLHF. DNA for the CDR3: TGTGCCAGCAGCCAGCTCCCCCGAGGGTCCAATTCACCCCTCCACTTT. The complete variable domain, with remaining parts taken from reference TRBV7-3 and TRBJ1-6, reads GAGVSQTPSNKVTEKGKYVELRCDPISGHTALYWYRQSLGQGPEFLIYFQGTGAADDSGLPNDRFFAVRPEGSVSTLKIQRTERGDSAVYLCASSQLPRGSNSPLHFGNGTRLTVT.